This is a list of T cell receptor beta chains from one sample in a study of OX40 agonist ivuxolimab in advanced cancers. Sequenced by immunoSEQ multiplex PCR; TCRdb stores in-frame clones only, minus some. The sample carries about 76,000 clones, more than 85% recorded once. Sequencing used CD4+ or CD8+ T cells sorted from blood, obtained in a trial of the OX40 agonist ivuxolimab. The receptors come from an adult with an advanced solid tumor such as melanoma, head and neck, liver or kidney cancer. Each CDR3 is given with its conserved first and last residue. D genes are given only for firm matches. The size field is filled for only some rows; it gives once, few, many or a size class.

TRBV5-1	NA	NA	TRBJ1-4	CASSLPGAPDEKLFF	TGCGCCAGCAGCTTACCAGGGGCGCCGGATGAAAAACTGTTTTTT
TRBV6-7	NA	NA	TRBJ2-7	CANPMGLNTSYEQYF	TGTGCCAACCCCATGGGGTTGAACACCTCCTACGAGCAGTACTTC
TRBV5-4	NA	NA	TRBJ1-2	CASSSSQRASGGYTF	TGTGCCAGCAGCTCCTCACAGAGGGCCTCGGGTGGCTACACCTTC
TRBV9	NA	NA	TRBJ1-6	CASSGLPGQSSYNSPLHF	TGTGCCAGCAGCGGATTACCAGGGCAGAGCTCCTATAATTCACCCCTCCACTTT
TRBV5-6	NA	NA	TRBJ1-2	CASSPTTGDGYTF	TGTGCCAGCAGTCCTACCACGGGGGATGGCTACACCTTC
TRBV6-6	NA	NA	TRBJ2-3	CASSYSDPTDTQYF	TGTGCCAGCAGTTACTCCGACCCCACAGATACGCAGTATTTT
TRBV19	NA	TRBD1	TRBJ2-5	CASSIDLQGLQETQYF	TGTGCCAGTAGTATAGATCTACAGGGGTTACAAGAGACCCAGTACTTC
TRBV12-5	once	TRBD2	TRBJ2-5	CASGLSQGLAGQETQYF	TGTGCTAGTGGTTTGTCTCAGGGACTAGCGGGGCAAGAGACCCAGTACTTC
TRBV28	NA	NA	TRBJ2-1	CASTQRNREQFF	TGTGCCAGCACCCAGAGAAACAGGGAGCAGTTCTTC
TRBV5-6	NA	NA	TRBJ2-5	CASKSAGTGISLGTQYF	TGTGCCAGTAAGTCGGCGGGGACCGGCATTTCCCTTGGGACCCAGTACTTC
TRBV30	once	NA	TRBJ2-5	CAWSVEETQYF	TGTGCCTGGAGTGTTGAGGAGACCCAGTACTTC
TRBV5-1	NA	TRBD1	TRBJ1-2	CASSLDRGAYGYTF	TGCGCCAGCAGCTTGGACAGGGGAGCCTATGGCTACACCTTC
TRBV7-9	NA	TRBD2	TRBJ2-3	CASSLDTGGSAGTDTQYF	TGTGCCAGCAGCTTAGACACCGGGGGGTCTGCTGGCACAGATACGCAGTATTTT
TRBV30	few	NA	TRBJ2-7	CAWSKGVGYEQYF	TGTGCCTGGAGTAAGGGGGTTGGGTACGAGCAGTACTTC
TRBV4-1	few	TRBD1	TRBJ1-2	CASSLTGEIDGYTF	TGCGCCAGCAGCCTGACAGGGGAGATTGACGGCTACACCTTC
TRBV11-1	NA	TRBD1	TRBJ2-7	CASSRNRDRTYEQYF	TGTGCCAGCAGCCGGAACCGGGACAGAACCTACGAGCAGTACTTC
TRBV6-5	NA	TRBD1	TRBJ1-1	CASSPGGTEAFF	TGTGCCAGCAGTCCAGGGGGCACTGAAGCTTTCTTT
TRBV10-3	once	NA	TRBJ1-1	CAGKVQGNTEAFF	TGTGCCGGCAAGGTCCAGGGGAACACTGAAGCTTTCTTT
TRBV5-1	NA	NA	TRBJ2-2	CASSLAGRNTGELFF	TGCGCCAGCAGCTTGGCGGGCAGAAACACCGGGGAGCTGTTTTTT
TRBV5-6	NA	NA	TRBJ1-5	CASSLGGEPQHF	TGTGCCAGCAGCTTGGGTGGGGAGCCACAGCATTTT
TRBV11-1	once	NA	TRBJ2-5	CASSLQETQYF	TGTGCCAGCAGCTTGCAAGAGACCCAGTACTTC
TRBV7-3	NA	TRBD1	TRBJ2-4	CASSFPGTVKNIQYF	TGTGCCAGCAGCTTCCCCGGGACAGTCAAAAACATTCAGTACTTC
TRBV10-3	NA	NA	TRBJ1-5	CAINREGGNQPQHF	TGTGCCATCAATAGGGAGGGCGGCAATCAGCCCCAGCATTTT
TRBV9	NA	NA	TRBJ1-2	CASSVAQGRNYGYTF	TGTGCCAGCAGCGTTGCGCAGGGGCGCAACTATGGCTACACCTTC
TRBV5-1	once	NA	TRBJ2-1	CASSLGRLSRDEQFF	TGCGCCAGCAGCTTGGGGAGGTTGTCCAGGGATGAGCAGTTCTTC